Below are 20 T cell receptor beta chains sequenced from a single sample in a study of blood T cells in healthy people across ages. Using a J-beta primer mix together with a sample-barcoded 5' primer, a second PCR was run for roughly 7 to 12 cycles. TCRdb independently ran MiXCR on the 5' RACE reads; one entry per CDR3 protein. The sample lists over 1,500,000 distinct CDR3 sequences, approximately 50% occurring once. The sequenced sample consisted of blood. These receptors all come from a woman between 40 and 50 years old in good health.

The V gene is TRBV6-5, the J gene TRBJ2-1; a possible D gene is TRBD2 (6 bases). The CDR3 covers 13 residues. Germline-derived CDR1 and CDR2 are MNHEY and SVGAGI. The ends were cut back, 6 bases at V and 3 bases at J, with 9 bases in the middle. In DNA form, the CDR3 reads TGTGCCAGCAGGATGGGACTCTACAATGAGCAGTTCTTC. Translated, it gives CASRMGLYNEQFF.

This clonotype was detected only a few times. V and J are TRBV7-2 and TRBJ2-7; D remains unclear. V was trimmed by 5 bases and J by 7 bases, leaving 18 bases between them. The germline V gene has CDR1 SGHTA and CDR2 FQGNSA. The CDR3 contains 14 residues. CDR3 sequence reads: CASSRDSPGLEQYF. CDR3 coding DNA: TGTGCCAGCAGCCGAGACTCACCCGGATTAGAGCAGTACTTC.

The rearrangement links TRBV6-1 to TRBJ2-5; 11 bases agree with TRBD2. This CDR3 spans 14 amino acids. V was clipped by 10 bases and J by 4 bases; unmatched bases: 8. CDR1 and CDR2 from the germline V gene are MNHNS and SASEGT. CDR3 sequence: CATTLAGGRETQYF. The CDR3, as DNA: TGTGCCACCACTTTAGCGGGGGGGAGAGAGACCCAGTACTTC.

The V and J genes are TRBV24-1 and TRBJ1-5; a weak D match, TRBD1 (6 bases). Germline-derived CDR1 and CDR2 are KGHDR and SFDVKD. This CDR3 contains 14 residues. V was shortened by 3 bases and J by 9 bases, with 14 bases between the two germline ends. The CDR3 reads CATSDTGPGGPQHF. In DNA, the CDR3 is TGTGCCACCAGTGATACAGGGCCCGGTGGGCCCCAGCATTTT.

This chain uses TRBV28 with TRBJ2-3, with D perhaps assigned TRBD1 or TRBD2 (5 bases each). The germline V gene has CDR1 MDHEN and CDR2 SYDVKM. Between the trimmed V and J ends, which lost 1 base and 8 bases, there was a span of 13 bases. The CDR3 is 14 residues long. The CDR3, as DNA: TGTGCCAGCAGTTTATACGGGGCGTCAGGTACGCAGTATTTT. Encoded protein: CASSLYGASGTQYF.

The V gene is TRBV27, the J gene TRBJ2-1, with D tentatively TRBD2 (6 bases). Germline CDR1 and CDR2: MNHEY and SMNVEV (reference sequence). Trimming removed 7 bases from V and 9 bases from J, with 19 bases in between. This CDR3 is built from 14 residues. The CDR3 is CASKEGTQLGEQFF. In DNA form, the CDR3 reads TGTGCCAGCAAGGAGGGGACCCAGCTAGGTGAGCAGTTCTTC.

This chain uses TRBV20-1 with TRBJ2-1, with 7 bases matching TRBD2. Germline V lookup: CDR1 DFQATT, CDR2 SNEGSKA (reference sequence). The CDR3 is made up of 16 amino acids. J was trimmed by 0 bases and V by 7 bases; bases with no gene match: 12. The CDR3 reads CSVPISGLSSYNEQFF. The CDR3 DNA follows: TGCAGTGTACCGATTAGCGGGCTTAGCTCCTACAATGAGCAGTTCTTC.

V usage is TRBV14 and J usage is TRBJ2-5; weak D call: TRBD2 (5 bases). The length of the CDR3 is 14 residues. The germline V gene has CDR1 SGHDN and CDR2 FVKESK. With 6 bases removed from V and 4 bases from J, the gap between germline ends came to 15 bases. CDR3 coding DNA: TGTGCCAGCAGAAGAGGGTCGATGGGAGAGACCCAGTACTTC. It codes for CASRRGSMGETQYF.

The V call is TRBV19, the J call TRBJ2-1, with 7 bases matching TRBD2. CDR3 length: 15 amino acids. V lost 8 bases, J lost 2 bases, and 9 bases stayed unmatched. Per the germline V gene, CDR1 is LNHDA and CDR2 is SQIVND (reference sequence). CDR3 sequence reads: CASGDTGGAYNEQFF. CDR3 nucleotide sequence: TGTGCCAGTGGGGATACGGGGGGTGCCTACAATGAGCAGTTCTTC.

This clonotype was observed once. The chain carries TRBV13 and TRBJ2-3; 10 bases line up with TRBD2. The trim removed 5 bases at V and 1 base at J, leaving 15 bases unmatched. The CDR3 runs to 19 residues. Germline-derived CDR1 and CDR2 are PRHDT and FYEKMQ (reference sequence). CDR3 region: CASSKYSGGGLLGTDTQYF. The CDR3, as DNA: TGTGCCAGCAGCAAGTACAGCGGGGGGGGCCTTCTCGGCACAGATACGCAGTATTTT.

The chain joins TRBV5-1 to TRBJ2-7; 11 bases are a match to TRBD1. This CDR3 has 14 residues. Unmatched junction bases numbered 9, after V lost 10 bases and J lost 3 bases. Germline CDR1 is SGHRS and CDR2 is YFSETQ. The CDR3 DNA sequence: TGCGCCTGCAAACCGGGACAGGGGGACTACGAGCAGTACTTC. It specifies CACKPGQGDYEQYF.

The chain carries TRBV19 and TRBJ2-3; D gene unclear. The germline gives CDR1 LNHDA, CDR2 SQIVND (reference sequence). The CDR3 has 17 residues. Trimming stripped 2 bases from V and 1 base from J, with 16 bases between. CDR3 DNA: TGTGCCAGTAGTATAAGTGCTGGGCAACAACGCACAGATACGCAGTATTTT. This gives the protein CASSISAGQQRTDTQYF.

The chain has TRBV4-3 and TRBJ2-5, with D possibly called TRBD1 or TRBD2 (6 bases each). The length of the CDR3 is 15 residues. Trimming left V 4 bases short and J 4 bases short, with 16 bases between. Germline-derived CDR1 and CDR2 are LGHNA and YSLEER. The chain's CDR3 is CASSPLEGVRETQYF. In DNA, the CDR3 is TGCGCCAGCAGCCCGTTGGAGGGGGTTCGAGAGACCCAGTACTTC.

The gene calls are TRBV15 and TRBJ2-1; 7 bases fit TRBD2. The DNA end lines up better with TRBJ2-7; the J call may be wrong. CDR3 length: 15 residues. Germline V gene sequence: CDR1 LNHNV, CDR2 YYDKDF (reference sequence). CDR3 sequence: CATSRETGLRNEQYF. For the CDR3, the DNA is TGTGCCACCAGCAGAGAGACGGGACTACGCAATGAGCAGTACTTC.

The chain couples TRBV15 to TRBJ2-5; the D call may be TRBD1 or TRBD2 (5 bases each). Germline loops: CDR1 LNHNV, CDR2 YYDKDF (reference sequence). V lost 3 bases to trimming and J lost 8 bases, with 7 bases between them. The CDR3 contains 11 residues. This CDR3 reads CATSSGATQYF. CDR3 in DNA: TGTGCCACCAGCAGCGGGGCCACCCAGTACTTC. Supplemented by reference TRBV15 and TRBJ2-5, the full variable domain reads DAMVIQNPRYQVTQFGKPVTLSCSQTLNHNVMYWYQQKSSQAPKLLFHYYDKDFNNEADTPDNFQSRRPNTSFCFLDIRSPGLGDTAMYLCATSSGATQYFGPGTRLLVL.

This rearrangement joins TRBV5-1 to TRBJ2-1, with TRBD1 matching over 8 bases. The J call is doubtful: the DNA matches TRBJ2-7 better. Germline loops: CDR1 SGHRS, CDR2 YFSETQ. This CDR3 has 15 residues. The CDR3 region has the DNA TGCGCCAGCAGCCTAACCCGGACAGGGTACAATGAGCAGTACTTC. It encodes CASSLTRTGYNEQYF.

The chain is built from TRBV19 and TRBJ1-1, with a weak D call TRBD1 (5 bases). Deletions cut 3 bases from V and 8 bases from J, with 16 bases between. The germline CDR1 and CDR2 sequences are LNHDA and SQIVND (reference sequence). This CDR3 region has 14 residues. The CDR3 is CASSMGGGSPEAFF. CDR3 sequence (DNA): TGTGCCAGTAGTATGGGGGGTGGCAGCCCCGAAGCTTTCTTT.

V usage is TRBV15 and J usage is TRBJ2-5; 8 bases agree with TRBD2. V shed 8 bases, J shed 3 bases, and the junction held 5 bases outside the gene matches. CDR1 LNHNV and CDR2 YYDKDF come from the germline V gene (reference sequence). The CDR3 is made up of 13 amino acids. The CDR3 is CATLSGGKETQYF. DNA of the CDR3: TGTGCCACCCTAAGCGGGGGCAAAGAGACCCAGTACTTC. Variable domain in full (rest from reference TRBV15 and TRBJ2-5): DAMVIQNPRYQVTQFGKPVTLSCSQTLNHNVMYWYQQKSSQAPKLLFHYYDKDFNNEADTPDNFQSRRPNTSFCFLDIRSPGLGDTAMYLCATLSGGKETQYFGPGTRLLVL.

This chain connects TRBV9 to TRBJ2-5; 11 nucleotides align to TRBD2. CDR3 size: 16 residues. Trimming cost V 0 bases and J 4 bases; bases outside gene matches: 5. The germline gives CDR1 SGDLS, CDR2 YYNGEE. The CDR3, as DNA: TGTGCCAGCAGCGTAGGACTAGCGGGGACCGGAGAGACCCAGTACTTC. The encoded protein is CASSVGLAGTGETQYF.

Only a few counts were recorded for this clonotype. The genes are TRBV6-2 or TRBV6-3 and TRBJ2-7; D remains ambiguous. The germline V gene encodes CDR1 MNHEY and CDR2 SVGEGT. The CDR3 length is 14 residues. V gave up 6 bases and J gave up 2 bases, with 14 bases separating them. The CDR3 protein is CASSQERLAYEQYF. Written as DNA, the CDR3 is TGTGCCAGCAGCCAAGAGCGCCTGGCCTACGAGCAGTACTTC.